The next 16 T cell receptor beta chains were all read from a single sample in a study of blood T cell repertoires in COVID-19 (dated by TCRdb to 2020 to 2022). The method behind the library was the immunoSEQ multiplex PCR assay. TCRdb retrieved this table from immuneACCESS and kept in-frame rearrangements only. Not all clones are present; in checked studies, unresolved V genes account for under half, and no reason is known for the remainder. For this sample there are around 220,000 clones; approximately 81% appear just once. The ten biggest clones cover 20% of the sample. Sequenced input: peripheral blood. All receptors come from a man aged 25-45 years with active or convalescent COVID-19.

The chain links TRBV4-1 to TRBJ2-2; 9 bases agree with TRBD1. The CDR3 spans 17 residues. The germline V gene encodes CDR1 MGHRA and CDR2 YSYEKL. J gave up 6 bases and V 2 bases, and 10 bases lay outside the gene matches. The CDR3 nucleotides read TGCGCCAGCAGCCAATTATTGGGACAGGGAAATCCCGGGGAGCTGTTTTTT. It codes for CASSQLLGQGNPGELFF.

This clone occurred a few times. V and J are TRBV9 and TRBJ2-7, with 9 bases lining up with TRBD1. The germline CDR1 and CDR2 sequences are SGDLS and YYNGEE. The CDR3 sequence is 15 residues long. V lost 3 bases to trimming and J lost 5 bases; unmatched junction nucleotides: 9. In DNA, the CDR3 is TGTGCCAGCAGCGCTGGGGGGGACAGGGTCCACGAGCAGTACTTC. Translation gives CASSAGGDRVHEQYF.

The chain links TRBV4-3 to TRBJ1-5, with TRBD1 matching over 11 bases. The CDR3 covers 18 residues. The junction had 11 bases not matched to a gene; V was cut back by 0 bases and J by 7 bases. CDR1 and CDR2 (germline): LGHNA, YSLEER. DNA of the CDR3: TGCGCCAGCAGCCAAGATTTCCCGGACAGGGGGCTCGAACAGCCCCAGCATTTT. This sequence encodes CASSQDFPDRGLEQPQHF.

The chain joins TRBV4-3 to TRBJ2-1; the D is unclear. With 3 bases removed from V and 6 bases from J, the gap between germline ends came to 15 bases. The CDR3 sequence is 15 residues long. The V gene's germline CDR1 is LGHNA and CDR2 YSLEER. The CDR3: CASSHSMVAVNEQFF. CDR3 sequence (DNA): TGCGCCAGCAGCCACTCAATGGTGGCAGTCAATGAGCAGTTCTTC.

The gene calls are TRBV19 and TRBJ2-3; D remains unclear. The CDR3 covers 14 residues. Germline CDR1 and CDR2: LNHDA and SQIVND (reference sequence). V dropped 7 bases and J dropped 1 base, with 12 bases sitting between them. This CDR3 reads CASTPGSGTDTQYF. Here the CDR3 DNA reads TGTGCCAGTACCCCCGGGTCTGGCACAGATACGCAGTATTTT.

The CDR3 sequence is CASSLGQGGMKNTEAFF. CDR3 bases: TGTGCCAGCTCACTCGGACAGGGGGGGATGAAGAACACTGAAGCTTTCTTT. The rearrangement joins TRBV18 to TRBJ1-1, with TRBD1 identical over 10 bases. The V gene's germline CDR1 is KGHSH and CDR2 LQKENI. V trimming: 4 bases; J trimming: 1 base; junction bases outside the gene matches: 9. The CDR3 sequence is 17 residues long.

The chain is built from TRBV6-2 or TRBV6-3 and TRBJ1-1; D unclear. CDR3 size: 15 residues. In germline, CDR1 is MNHEY, CDR2 SVGEGT. V was cut by 5 bases and J by 0 bases, with 13 bases left in between. The CDR3 coding sequence is TGTGCCAGCAGTAAGACACAGAGACTGAACACTGAAGCTTTCTTT. Translation gives CASSKTQRLNTEAFF.

This clone was detected once. The rearrangement links TRBV6-5 to TRBJ1-3; D possibly corresponds to TRBD1 (5 bases). The CDR3 runs to 15 residues. CDR1 MNHEY and CDR2 SVGAGI come from the germline V gene. V shed 5 bases and J shed 0 bases, with 11 bases lying between them. The DNA of the CDR3 is TGTGCCAGCAGTACGGGGGGGGTCTCTGGAAACACCATATATTTT. Its protein is CASSTGGVSGNTIYF.

V and J are TRBV28 and TRBJ2-1; TRBD2 matches 9 bases. V was clipped by 11 bases and J by 8 bases; unmatched bases: 10. The CDR3 length is 13 residues. Germline CDR1 is MDHEN and CDR2 is SYDVKM. The CDR3 DNA follows: TGTGCCCACGGCGGGAGGGCCATGGATGAGCAGTTCTTC. Its translation is CAHGGRAMDEQFF.

The chain couples TRBV9 to TRBJ2-3; perhaps TRBD1 as D (6 bases). Trimming took 0 bases from V and 2 from J, leaving 16 bases between them. This CDR3 has 17 residues. Germline CDR1 and CDR2: SGDLS and YYNGEE. CDR3 nucleotides: TGTGCCAGCAGCGTAGGTGGAGGTAGGGGGATCACAGATACGCAGTATTTT. Translation: CASSVGGGRGITDTQYF.

The chain couples TRBV10-1 to TRBJ2-3; 8 bases are a match to TRBD2. There are 16 residues in the CDR3. V shed 3 bases and J 5 bases; nucleotides not matched to a gene: 10. Germline CDR1 is WNHNN and CDR2 is SYGVQD (reference sequence). CDR3 in amino acids: CASSDPVLAGRDTQYF. The CDR3 nucleotides read TGCGCCAGCAGTGACCCCGTCCTAGCGGGCCGAGATACGCAGTATTTT.

This chain joins TRBV9 and TRBJ2-7; 11 bases match TRBD2. The junction had 12 bases not matched to a gene; V was cut back by 4 bases and J by 0 bases. This CDR3 contains 18 residues. Germline loops: CDR1 SGDLS, CDR2 YYNGEE. CDR3 nucleotide sequence: TGTGCCAGCAGCCCTACCGGGACTAGCGGCTGGAGCTCCTACGAGCAGTACTTC. Its protein product is CASSPTGTSGWSSYEQYF.

The chain carries TRBV10-3 and TRBJ2-3, with TRBD1 as a possible D gene (6 bases). The CDR3 contains 13 residues. From germline, CDR1 is ENHRY and CDR2 SYGVKD. The V and J ends lost 2 bases and 4 bases respectively, with 7 bases between them. CDR3 sequence (DNA): TGTGCCATCAGTGAGCCAGGGGCAGATACGCAGTATTTT. It specifies CAISEPGADTQYF.

This chain connects TRBV27 to TRBJ2-7, with a possible D match to TRBD2 (6 bases). The CDR3 length is 14 residues. Trimming stripped 5 bases from V and 0 bases from J, with 11 bases between. Germline assignment: CDR1 MNHEY and CDR2 SMNVEV (reference sequence). The CDR3: CASSTSPSSYEQYF. The CDR3 DNA follows: TGTGCCAGCAGTACTAGCCCCAGCTCCTACGAGCAGTACTTC.

This rearrangement joins TRBV18 to TRBJ1-1; D remains unclear. The CDR3 has 14 residues. V shed 6 bases and J shed 2 bases, with 13 bases lying between them. Germline CDR1 is KGHSH and CDR2 is LQKENI. CDR3 sequence (DNA): TGTGCCAGCTCCGCTAGCCCTGTCAACACTGAAGCTTTCTTT. It yields the protein CASSASPVNTEAFF.

V is TRBV28 and J is TRBJ1-2; 7 bases line up with TRBD1. Germline V gives CDR1 MDHEN, CDR2 SYDVKM. J lost 0 bases, V lost 6 bases, and 7 bases had no gene match. The CDR3 totals 15 residues. CDR3: CASSSGGGPNYGYTF. The DNA for the CDR3 is TGTGCCAGCAGCTCAGGAGGGGGCCCTAACTATGGCTACACCTTC.